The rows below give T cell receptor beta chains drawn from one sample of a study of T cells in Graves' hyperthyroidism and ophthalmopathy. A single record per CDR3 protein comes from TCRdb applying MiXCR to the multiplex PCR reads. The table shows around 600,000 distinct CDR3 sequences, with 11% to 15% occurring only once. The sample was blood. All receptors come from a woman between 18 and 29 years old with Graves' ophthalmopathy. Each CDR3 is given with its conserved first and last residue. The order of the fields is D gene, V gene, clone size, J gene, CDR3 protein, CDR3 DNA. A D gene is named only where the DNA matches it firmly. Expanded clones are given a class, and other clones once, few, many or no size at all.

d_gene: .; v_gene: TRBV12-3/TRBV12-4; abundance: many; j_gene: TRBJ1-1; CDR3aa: CASSSPPLRWDTEAFF; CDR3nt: TGTGCCAGCAGTTCCCCCCCGTTGAGGTGGGACACTGAAGCTTTCTTT
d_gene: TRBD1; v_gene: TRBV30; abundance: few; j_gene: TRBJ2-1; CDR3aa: CAGSGTGNHNEQFF; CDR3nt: TGTGCCGGTTCCGGGACAGGGAATCACAATGAGCAGTTCTTC
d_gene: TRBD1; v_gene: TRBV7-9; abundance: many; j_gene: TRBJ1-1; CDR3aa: CATSSDRGGANTEAFF; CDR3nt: TGTGCCACCAGCTCTGACAGGGGTGGAGCGAACACTGAAGCTTTCTTT
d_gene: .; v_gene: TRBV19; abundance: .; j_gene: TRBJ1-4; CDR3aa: CASSISRWGPEEKLFF; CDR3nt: TGTGCCAGTAGTATCTCGAGGTGGGGGCCCGAAGAAAAACTGTTTTTT
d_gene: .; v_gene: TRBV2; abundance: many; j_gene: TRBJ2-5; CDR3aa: CASSDEVRVGETQYF; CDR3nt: TGTGCCAGCAGTGACGAGGTCAGGGTAGGAGAGACCCAGTACTTC
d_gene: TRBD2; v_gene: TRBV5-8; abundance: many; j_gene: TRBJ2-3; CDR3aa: CASSLGGTSADTQYF; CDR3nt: TGTGCCAGCAGCTTGGGGGGGACTAGCGCAGATACGCAGTATTTT
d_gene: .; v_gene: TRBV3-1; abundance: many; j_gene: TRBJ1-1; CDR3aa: CASSQGENTEAFF; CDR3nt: TGTGCCAGCAGCCAGGGGGAGAACACTGAAGCTTTCTTT
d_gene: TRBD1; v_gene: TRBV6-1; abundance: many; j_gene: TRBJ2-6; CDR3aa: CASTRGPPVSGANVLTF; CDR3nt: TGTGCCAGCACGAGGGGGCCGCCCGTCTCTGGGGCCAACGTCCTGACTTTC
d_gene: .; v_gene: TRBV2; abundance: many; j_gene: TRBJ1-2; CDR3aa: CASTWRQVYYGYTF; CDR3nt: TGTGCCAGCACTTGGAGACAGGTATACTATGGCTACACCTTC
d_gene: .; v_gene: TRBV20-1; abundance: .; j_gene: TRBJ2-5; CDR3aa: CSASSRLGSAETQYF; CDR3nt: TGCAGTGCCAGCAGTCGACTAGGGTCGGCAGAGACCCAGTACTTC
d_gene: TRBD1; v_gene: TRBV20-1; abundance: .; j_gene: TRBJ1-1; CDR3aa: CSAREGFVWTGRMNTEASF; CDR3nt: TGCAGTGCTAGAGAGGGGTTTGTGTGGACAGGGCGCATGAACACTGAAGCTTCCTTT
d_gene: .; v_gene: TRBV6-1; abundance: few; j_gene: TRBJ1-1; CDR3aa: CASSWASEAFF; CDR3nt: TGTGCCAGCAGTTGGGCCTCTGAAGCTTTCTTT
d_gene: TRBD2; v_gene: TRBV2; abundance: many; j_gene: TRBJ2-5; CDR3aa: CASSGPSGRGGETQYF; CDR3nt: TGTGCCAGCAGTGGACCTAGCGGGAGAGGGGGAGAGACCCAGTACTTC
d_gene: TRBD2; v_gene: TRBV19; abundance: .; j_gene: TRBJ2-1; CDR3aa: CASISSGRAYNEQFF; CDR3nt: TGTGCCTCTATCTCTAGCGGGAGGGCCTACAATGAGCAGTTCTTC
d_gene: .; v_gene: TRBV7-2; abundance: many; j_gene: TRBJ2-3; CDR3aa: CASSFRLADTQYF; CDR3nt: TGTGCCAGCAGCTTCCGACTCGCAGATACGCAGTATTTT
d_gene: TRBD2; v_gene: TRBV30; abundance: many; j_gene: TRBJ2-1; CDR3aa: CAWSSKREVYNEQFF; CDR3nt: TGTGCCTGGAGTTCCAAGCGGGAGGTTTACAATGAGCAGTTCTTC
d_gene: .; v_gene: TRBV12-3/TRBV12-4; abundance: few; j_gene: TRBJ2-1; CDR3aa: CASSEAGGTYNEQFF; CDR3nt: TGTGCCAGCAGTGAAGCGGGCGGGACCTACAATGAGCAGTTCTTC
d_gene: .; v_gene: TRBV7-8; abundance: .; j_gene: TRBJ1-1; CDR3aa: CTSSQDSGVNTEAFF; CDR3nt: TGTACCAGCAGCCAAGATTCAGGGGTTAACACTGAAGCTTTCTTT
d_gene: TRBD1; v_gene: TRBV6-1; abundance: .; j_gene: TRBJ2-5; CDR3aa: CASSETLTGGQYF; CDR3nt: TGTGCCAGCAGTGAAACCCTGACAGGGGGCCAGTACTTC
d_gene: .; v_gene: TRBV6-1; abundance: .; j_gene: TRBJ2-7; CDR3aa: CASSEGGGRGVEQYF; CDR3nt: TGTGCCAGCAGTGAAGGGGGTGGCAGGGGGGTTGAGCAGTACTTC
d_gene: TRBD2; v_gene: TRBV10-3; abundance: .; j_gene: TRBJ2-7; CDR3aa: CAISGGTSGRWEQYF; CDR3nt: TGTGCCATCAGTGGAGGGACTAGCGGGAGGTGGGAGCAGTACTTC
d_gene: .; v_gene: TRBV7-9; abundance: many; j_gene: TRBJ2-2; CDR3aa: CASGQFTGELFF; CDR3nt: TGTGCCAGCGGACAGTTCACCGGGGAGCTGTTTTTT
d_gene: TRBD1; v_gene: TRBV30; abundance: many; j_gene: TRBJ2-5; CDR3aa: CAWTILGQEGETQYF; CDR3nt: TGTGCCTGGACTATACTCGGACAGGAAGGGGAGACCCAGTACTTC
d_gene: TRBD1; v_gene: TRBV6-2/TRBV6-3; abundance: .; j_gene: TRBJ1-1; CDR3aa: CAISWTGVTTEAFF; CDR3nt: TGTGCCATCAGCTGGACAGGGGTGACCACTGAAGCTTTCTTT
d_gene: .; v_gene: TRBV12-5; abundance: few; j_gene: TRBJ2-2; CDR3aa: CASGSHPGGELFF; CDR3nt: TGTGCTAGTGGTTCCCACCCGGGCGGGGAGCTGTTTTTT
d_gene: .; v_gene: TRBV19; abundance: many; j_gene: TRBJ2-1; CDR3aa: CASSDPLVGRPRTAYNEQFF; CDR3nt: TGTGCCAGTAGTGACCCGTTAGTGGGACGCCCCAGAACGGCTTACAATGAGCAGTTCTTC
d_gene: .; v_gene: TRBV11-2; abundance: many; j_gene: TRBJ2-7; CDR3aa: CASKGGAWTEQYF; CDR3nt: TGTGCCTCCAAGGGGGGGGCATGGACCGAGCAGTACTTC
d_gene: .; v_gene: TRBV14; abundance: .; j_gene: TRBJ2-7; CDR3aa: CASSDRNLEQYF; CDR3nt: TGTGCCAGCAGCGACAGGAATCTGGAGCAGTACTTC
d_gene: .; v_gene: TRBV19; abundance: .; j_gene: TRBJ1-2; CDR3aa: CASSMGRDYGYTF; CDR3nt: TGTGCCAGTAGTATGGGAAGGGACTATGGCTACACCTTC
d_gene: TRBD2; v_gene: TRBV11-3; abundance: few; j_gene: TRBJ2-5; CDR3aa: CASSPIAGGPRETQYF; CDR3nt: TGTGCCAGCAGCCCAATAGCGGGAGGGCCCAGGGAGACCCAGTACTTC
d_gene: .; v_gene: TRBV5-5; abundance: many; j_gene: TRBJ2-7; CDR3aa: CASSLGGQGPYEQYF; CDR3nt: TGTGCCAGCAGCTTGGGCGGGCAGGGTCCCTACGAGCAGTACTTC
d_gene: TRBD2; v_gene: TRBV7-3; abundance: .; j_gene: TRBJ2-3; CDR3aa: CASTLDGGLAGAVDTQYF; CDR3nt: TGTGCCAGCACCCTAGACGGGGGTCTAGCGGGAGCGGTAGATACGCAGTATTTT
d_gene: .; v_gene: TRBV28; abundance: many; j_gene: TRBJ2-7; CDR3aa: CASSRDSDEQYF; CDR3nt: TGTGCCAGCAGCCGGGACTCGGACGAGCAGTACTTC
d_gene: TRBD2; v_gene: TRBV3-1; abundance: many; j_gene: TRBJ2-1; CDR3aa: CASSRLAGGDNEQFF; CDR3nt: TGTGCCAGCAGCAGACTAGCGGGAGGGGACAATGAGCAGTTCTTC
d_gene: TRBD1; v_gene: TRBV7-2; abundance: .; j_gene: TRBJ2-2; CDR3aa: CASRLRQGSTGVLFF; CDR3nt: TGTGCCAGCAGACTAAGACAGGGCTCCACCGGGGTGCTGTTTTTT
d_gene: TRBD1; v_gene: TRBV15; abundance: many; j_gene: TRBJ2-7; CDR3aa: CATSRGGTGAYEQYF; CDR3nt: TGTGCCACCAGCAGAGGGGGGACAGGGGCCTACGAGCAGTACTTC
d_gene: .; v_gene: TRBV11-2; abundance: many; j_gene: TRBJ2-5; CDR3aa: CASRENGETQYF; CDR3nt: TGTGCCAGCCGGGAGAACGGAGAGACCCAGTACTTC
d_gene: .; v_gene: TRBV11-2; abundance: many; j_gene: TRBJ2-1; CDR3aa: CASSLGLHNEQFF; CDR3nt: TGTGCCAGCAGCTTAGGACTCCACAATGAGCAGTTCTTC
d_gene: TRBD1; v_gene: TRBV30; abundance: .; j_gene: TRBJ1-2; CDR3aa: CAWRGPGQGYGANYGYTF; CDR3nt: TGTGCCTGGAGAGGACCGGGACAGGGGTACGGCGCTAACTATGGCTACACCTTC
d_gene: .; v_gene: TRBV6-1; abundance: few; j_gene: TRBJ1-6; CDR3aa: CASSETGPSPLHF; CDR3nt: TGTGCCAGCAGTGAAACAGGGCCCTCACCCCTCCACTTT
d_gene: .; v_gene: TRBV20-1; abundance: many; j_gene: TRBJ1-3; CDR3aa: CSARGEVSGNTIYF; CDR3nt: TGCAGTGCTAGAGGAGAAGTCTCTGGAAACACCATATATTTT
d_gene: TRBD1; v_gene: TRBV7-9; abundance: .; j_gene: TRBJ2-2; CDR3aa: CASSLLRTGRTGELFF; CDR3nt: TGTGCCAGCAGCTTACTCCGGACAGGGCGTACCGGGGAGCTGTTTTTT